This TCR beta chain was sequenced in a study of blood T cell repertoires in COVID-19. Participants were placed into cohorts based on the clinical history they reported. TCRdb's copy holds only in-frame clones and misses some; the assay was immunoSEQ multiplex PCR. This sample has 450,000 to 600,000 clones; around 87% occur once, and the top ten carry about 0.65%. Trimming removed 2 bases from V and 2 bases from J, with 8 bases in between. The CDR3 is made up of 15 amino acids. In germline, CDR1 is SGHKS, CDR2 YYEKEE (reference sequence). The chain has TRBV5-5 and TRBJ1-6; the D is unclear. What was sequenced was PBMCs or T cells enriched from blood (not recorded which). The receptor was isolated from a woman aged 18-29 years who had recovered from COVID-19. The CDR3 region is CASSLGLTYNSPLHF. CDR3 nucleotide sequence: TGTGCCAGCAGCTTAGGACTAACCTATAATTCACCCCTCCACTTT. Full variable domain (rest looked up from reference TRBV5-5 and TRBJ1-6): DAGVTQSPTHLIKTRGQQVTLRCSPISGHKSVSWYQQVLGQGPQFIFQYYEKEERGRGNFPDRFSARQFPNYSSELNVNALLLGDSALYLCASSLGLTYNSPLHFGNGTRLTVT.